The clone carrying this TCR beta chain has only a few counts. The V gene end was trimmed by 0 bases and the J gene end by 4 bases; junction bases not matched to a gene: 4. The CDR3 length is 15 residues. In germline, CDR1 is SGHAT, CDR2 FQNNGV. These data originate in a study of cytomegalovirus exposure and HLA in healthy donors. Sequencing used immunoSEQ multiplex PCR; TCRdb keeps in-frame clones, though not all of them. The data show 300,000 to 350,000 clones, nearly 90% seen once. V usage is TRBV11-2 and J usage is TRBJ2-7, with 9 nucleotides matching TRBD2. The sequence was collected from a man aged 30 to 39 in good health and CMV-seronegative. Sequenced input: PBMCs. CDR3 region: CASSLEPSGVYEQYF. In DNA, the CDR3 is TGTGCCAGCAGCTTAGAACCTAGCGGGGTATACGAGCAGTACTTC.